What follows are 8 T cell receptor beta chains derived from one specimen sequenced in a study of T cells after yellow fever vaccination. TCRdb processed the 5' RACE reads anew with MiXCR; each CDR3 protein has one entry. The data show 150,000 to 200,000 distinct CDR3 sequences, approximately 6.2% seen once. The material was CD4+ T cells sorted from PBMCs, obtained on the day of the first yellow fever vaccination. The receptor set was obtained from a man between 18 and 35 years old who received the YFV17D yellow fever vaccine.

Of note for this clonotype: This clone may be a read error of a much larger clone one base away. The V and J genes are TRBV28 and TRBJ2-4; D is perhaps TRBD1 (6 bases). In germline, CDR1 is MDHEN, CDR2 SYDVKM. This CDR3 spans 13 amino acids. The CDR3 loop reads CASTRTANNIQYF. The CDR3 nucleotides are TGTGCCAGCACCAGGACAGCCAATAACATTCAGTACTTC.

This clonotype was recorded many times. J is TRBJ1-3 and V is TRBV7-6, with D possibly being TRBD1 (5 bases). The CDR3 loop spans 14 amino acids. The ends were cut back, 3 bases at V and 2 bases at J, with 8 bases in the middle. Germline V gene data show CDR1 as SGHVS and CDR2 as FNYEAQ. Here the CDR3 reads CASSLRGAGNTIYF. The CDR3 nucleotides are TGTGCCAGCAGCTTGAGGGGAGCTGGAAACACCATATATTTT.

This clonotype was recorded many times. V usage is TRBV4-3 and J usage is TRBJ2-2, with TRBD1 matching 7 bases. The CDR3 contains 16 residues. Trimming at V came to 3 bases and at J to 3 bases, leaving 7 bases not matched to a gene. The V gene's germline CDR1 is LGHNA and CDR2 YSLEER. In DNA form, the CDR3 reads TGCGCCAGCAGCCATAGGAACAGGGGCCACACCGGGGAGCTGTTTTTT. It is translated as CASSHRNRGHTGELFF.

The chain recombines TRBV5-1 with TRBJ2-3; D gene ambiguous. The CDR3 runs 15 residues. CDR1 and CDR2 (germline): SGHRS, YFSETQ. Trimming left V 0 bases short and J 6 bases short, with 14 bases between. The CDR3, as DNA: TGCGCCAGCAGCTTGGTTCTGGGCTCAAGGGATACGCAGTATTTT. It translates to CASSLVLGSRDTQYF.

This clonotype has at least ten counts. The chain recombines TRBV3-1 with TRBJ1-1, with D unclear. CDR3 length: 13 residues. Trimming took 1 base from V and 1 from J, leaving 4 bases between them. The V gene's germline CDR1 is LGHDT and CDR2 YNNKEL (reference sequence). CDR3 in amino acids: CASSQVENTEAFF. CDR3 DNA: TGTGCCAGCAGCCAAGTTGAGAACACTGAAGCTTTCTTT.

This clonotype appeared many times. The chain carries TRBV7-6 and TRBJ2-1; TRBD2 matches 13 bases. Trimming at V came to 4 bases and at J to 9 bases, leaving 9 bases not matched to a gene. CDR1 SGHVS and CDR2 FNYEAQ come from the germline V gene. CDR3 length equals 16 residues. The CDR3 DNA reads TGTGCCAGCAGCTCGTTGACTAGCGGGGGGCTAGGTGAGCAGTTCTTC. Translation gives CASSSLTSGGLGEQFF.

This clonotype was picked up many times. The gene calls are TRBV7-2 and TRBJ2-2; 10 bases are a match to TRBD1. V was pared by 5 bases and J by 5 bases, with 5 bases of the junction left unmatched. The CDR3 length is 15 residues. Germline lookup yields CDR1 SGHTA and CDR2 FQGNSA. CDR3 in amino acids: CASSQRTGGTGELFF. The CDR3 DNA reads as TGTGCCAGCAGCCAACGGACAGGGGGGACCGGGGAGCTGTTTTTT.

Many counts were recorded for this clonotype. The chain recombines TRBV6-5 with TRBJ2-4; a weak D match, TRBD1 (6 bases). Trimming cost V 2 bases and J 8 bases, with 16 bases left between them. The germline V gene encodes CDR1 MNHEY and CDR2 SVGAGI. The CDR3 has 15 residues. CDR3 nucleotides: TGTGCCAGCAGTTACGGTGACAGGAGCCAGTACATTCAGTACTTC. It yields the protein CASSYGDRSQYIQYF.